The 19 T cell receptor beta chains reported below all come from one sample, sequenced in a study of shared clonotypes between healthy human individuals. Sequencing used immunoSEQ multiplex PCR; TCRdb keeps in-frame clones, though not all of them. The sample lists 950,000 to 1,300,000 clones, approximately 70% occurring once. Sequences were obtained from memory CD4+ T cells sorted from blood. Noted subset: CD45RA-negative fraction. The source of these receptors is a man younger than 35 in good health.

This clone was detected only once. The chain is built from TRBV2 and TRBJ2-7; TRBD1 matches at 8 bases. CDR1 and CDR2 (germline): SNHLY, FYNNEI. The V segment lost 6 bases and the J segment 3 bases; nucleotides outside the gene matches: 7. The CDR3 totals 14 residues. The CDR3 protein is CASRSGTGIYEQYF. In DNA form, the CDR3 reads TGTGCCAGCAGGTCCGGGACAGGAATCTACGAGCAGTACTTC.

This clone showed up just a few times. The chain recombines TRBV19 with TRBJ1-4; a weak D match, TRBD1 (5 bases). The germline V gene encodes CDR1 LNHDA and CDR2 SQIVND (reference sequence). The V gene lost 1 base and the J gene lost 11 bases, with 14 bases spanning the gap. This CDR3 contains 14 residues. The DNA for the CDR3 is TGTGCCAGTAGTATAGTATCTGACAGAATCAAACTGTTTTTT. It specifies CASSIVSDRIKLFF.

CDR3 DNA: TGTGCCACCAGCAGAGTGGGAGGGGTCTACGAGCAGTACTTC. Translating gives CATSRVGGVYEQYF. The gene calls are TRBV15 and TRBJ2-7, with 7 bases aligning to TRBD2. This CDR3 region has 14 residues. The V gene's germline CDR1 is LNHNV and CDR2 YYDKDF (reference sequence). The trim removed 1 base at V and 3 bases at J, leaving 3 bases unmatched.

This clone has just one count. The gene calls are TRBV5-1 and TRBJ2-7, with D perhaps TRBD1 (6 bases). This CDR3 has 14 amino acids. CDR1 is SGHRS and CDR2 is YFSETQ in the germline V gene. With 1 base removed from V and 5 bases from J, the gap between germline ends came to 13 bases. The chain's CDR3 is CASSLQGKSHEQYF. The CDR3 coding sequence is TGCGCCAGCAGCTTGCAGGGGAAGTCCCACGAGCAGTACTTC.

V gene TRBV18 combines with J gene TRBJ2-3; 9 bases are shared with TRBD2. This CDR3 contains 16 residues. Germline V gives CDR1 KGHSH, CDR2 LQKENI. V lost 5 bases, J lost 7 bases, and 13 bases stayed unmatched. This chain's CDR3 is CASSLGPPAGGYTQYF. For the CDR3, the DNA is TGTGCCAGCTCATTAGGACCCCCAGCGGGGGGTTATACGCAGTATTTT.

This rearrangement joins TRBV7-9 to TRBJ2-6; D is unresolved. V lost 4 bases, J lost 4 bases, and 17 bases lay in between. CDR3 length equals 17 residues. Per the germline V gene, CDR1 is SEHNR and CDR2 is FQNEAQ (reference sequence). This chain's CDR3 is CASSSNRGGAGANVLTF. CDR3 bases: TGTGCCAGCAGCTCTAATCGCGGTGGTGCGGGGGCCAACGTCCTGACTTTC.

V gene TRBV4-1 combines with J gene TRBJ2-6; no definite D call. Germline assignment: CDR1 MGHRA and CDR2 YSYEKL. The CDR3 totals 16 residues. The V gene lost 0 bases and the J gene lost 2 bases, with 8 bases spanning the gap. CDR3 sequence (DNA): TGCGCCAGCAGCCAAGAGGGTGGGGCTGGGGCCAACGTCCTGACTTTC. This encodes CASSQEGGAGANVLTF.

The genes are TRBV2 and TRBJ1-2, with 7 bases lining up with TRBD1. The J segment lost 7 bases and the V segment lost 6 bases, leaving 14 bases of the junction unmatched. The germline CDR1 and CDR2 sequences are SNHLY and FYNNEI. This CDR3 is built from 15 residues. This CDR3 reads CASSTRQDQGGGYTF. The CDR3 bases are TGTGCCAGCAGCACCCGACAGGACCAGGGGGGTGGCTACACCTTC.

The V gene is TRBV5-1, the J gene TRBJ2-1; D gene uncertain. Germline V gene sequence: CDR1 SGHRS, CDR2 YFSETQ. The CDR3 consists of 16 residues. The ends were cut back, 5 bases at V and 3 bases at J, with 18 bases in the middle. CDR3 coding DNA: TGCGCCAGCAGTGAACAACAGAGGACGATCTACAATGAGCAGTTCTTC. The encoded protein is CASSEQQRTIYNEQFF.

Here the CDR3 reads CASSADRAETQYF. The CDR3 coding sequence is TGTGCCAGCAGCGCGGACAGGGCGGAGACCCAGTACTTC. The chain links TRBV5-6 to TRBJ2-5; TRBD1 matches 8 bases. Trimming removed 4 bases from V and 5 bases from J; junction bases left unmatched: 4. The CDR3 runs 13 residues. CDR1 is SGHDT, CDR2 YYEEEE, per germline.

This clone was seen once. The chain carries TRBV4-2 and TRBJ2-6; D gene uncertain. This CDR3 has 20 residues. V lost 0 bases and J lost 0, with 18 bases in between. Germline assignment: CDR1 LGHNA and CDR2 YNFKEQ. The CDR3 spells CASSQDRVRDAGSGANVLTF. The CDR3 DNA reads as TGTGCCAGCAGCCAAGATAGGGTTCGAGACGCCGGCTCTGGGGCCAACGTCCTGACTTTC.

V and J are TRBV30 and TRBJ2-7; either TRBD1 or TRBD2 may fit D (5 bases each). Germline assignment: CDR1 GTSNPN and CDR2 SVGIG (reference sequence). This CDR3 is 12 amino acids long. Trimming shortened V by 2 bases and J by 3 bases, and 8 bases separated the two germline ends. CDR3 in amino acids: CAWSLGDYEQYF. In nucleotides, the CDR3 is TGTGCCTGGAGTTTGGGGGACTACGAGCAGTACTTC.

The chain recombines TRBV15 with TRBJ2-7; D remains ambiguous. Looked up from germline, CDR1 is LNHNV and CDR2 is YYDKDF (reference sequence). The CDR3 length is 15 residues. The V and J ends lost 0 bases and 2 bases respectively, with 11 bases between them. The CDR3, as DNA: TGTGCCACCAGCAGAGAAATCCACAGCCCCTACGAGCAGTACTTC. Translating it yields CATSREIHSPYEQYF.

The gene calls are TRBV9 and TRBJ1-1, with D maybe TRBD1 (5 bases). The CDR3 loop spans 14 amino acids. Germline V gene sequence: CDR1 SGDLS, CDR2 YYNGEE. The V gene lost 0 bases and the J gene lost 8 bases, with 14 bases spanning the gap. CDR3: CASSVESGAGEAFF. In DNA form, the CDR3 reads TGTGCCAGCAGCGTAGAGTCTGGGGCCGGGGAAGCTTTCTTT.

The chain carries TRBV21-1 and TRBJ1-1. TRBV21-1 is assigned pseudogene status. CDR3 length equals 17 residues. Here the CDR3 reads CASSKVSPGDSNTEAFF. CDR3 sequence (DNA): TGTGCCAGCAGCAAAGTATCGCCGGGGGATTCGAACACTGAAGCTTTCTTT.

This clone has only one observation. Other nucleotide sequences from this sample produce the same CDR3. The CDR3 spells CASSPADTQYF. The CDR3 nucleotides read TGTGCCAGCTCACCAGCTGATACGCAGTATTTT. The chain joins TRBV18 to TRBJ2-3; the D is unclear. In germline, CDR1 is KGHSH, CDR2 LQKENI. V lost 2 bases to trimming and J lost 6 bases, with 3 bases between them. The CDR3 runs 11 residues.

The chain couples TRBV7-9 to TRBJ1-6, with no clear D. This CDR3 comprises 13 residues. The V end was cut by 7 bases, the J end by 8 bases, with 12 bases between. Germline assignment: CDR1 SEHNR and CDR2 FQNEAQ (reference sequence). The CDR3 spells CASIPTGDSPLHF. In DNA form, the CDR3 reads TGTGCCAGCATTCCCACCGGGGATTCACCCCTCCACTTT.

The V call is TRBV7-2, the J call TRBJ2-1; 14 nucleotides match TRBD2. The CDR3 loop spans 17 amino acids. Germline assignment: CDR1 SGHTA and CDR2 FQGNSA. V lost 0 bases and J lost 4; bases outside the gene matches: 2. The CDR3 coding sequence is TGTGCCAGCAGCTTAGCGGGACTAGCGGGAGCTTACAATGAGCAGTTCTTC. This codes for CASSLAGLAGAYNEQFF.

This clone came up once. This could be a read error, since a much larger clone is one nucleotide away. This rearrangement joins TRBV7-9 to TRBJ1-4, with D possibly matching TRBD1 (5 bases). This CDR3 has 17 residues. V lost 0 bases, J lost 3 bases, and 14 bases lay in between. Germline V gene lookup returns CDR1 SEHNR and CDR2 FQNEAQ (reference sequence). The CDR3 here is CASSLATPTEANEKLFF. The DNA of the CDR3 is TGTGCCAGCAGCTTAGCGACTCCGACAGAGGCTAATGAAAAACTGTTTTTT.